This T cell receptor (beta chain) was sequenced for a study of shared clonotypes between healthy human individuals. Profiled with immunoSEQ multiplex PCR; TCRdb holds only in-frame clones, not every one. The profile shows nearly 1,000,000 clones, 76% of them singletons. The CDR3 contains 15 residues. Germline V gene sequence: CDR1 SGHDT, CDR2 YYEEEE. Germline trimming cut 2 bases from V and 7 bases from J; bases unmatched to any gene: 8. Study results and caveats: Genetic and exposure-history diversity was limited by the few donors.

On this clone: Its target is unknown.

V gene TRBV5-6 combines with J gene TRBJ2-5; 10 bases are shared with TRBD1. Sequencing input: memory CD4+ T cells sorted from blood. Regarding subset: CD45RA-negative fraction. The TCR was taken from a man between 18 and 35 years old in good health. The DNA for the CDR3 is TGTGCCAGCAGCTTACGGACAGGGGGAGTTGGGACCCAGTACTTC. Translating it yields CASSLRTGGVGTQYF.